This TCR beta chain was identified in a study of T cell responses to AZD1222 COVID-19 vaccine (dated by TCRdb to about 2021). Context from the whole study: TCR sequencing was performed for roughly 250 trial participants, of whom around 210 were given two doses of AZD1222 and approximately 25 were given two doses of MenACWY control vaccine. Trial participants were enrolled into age subgroups of 18-55, 56-69 and 70-plus years, which contained about 150, 28 and 57 TCR-sequenced participants, respectively. The paper's findings and limits, for the study overall: Participants were mostly white British and included more females than males, and it was suggested by the authors that clonal diversity may have been underestimated. Because no samples from the day 14 peak response were available, repertoires could be characterized only after the peak T cell response. Nearly half of unique spike-specific TCRs reportedly recognized epitopes outside regions mutated in the B.1.351 and B.1.1.7 variants. After two AZD1222 doses, spike-specific TCR breadth and depth were significantly higher than at day 0 and than in MenACWY recipients. CD4 TCRs associated with the vaccine covered the entire spike protein, and the dominant responses were in regions 160-218 and 743-854. The 56-69-year group was small, and its depth increase did not reach significance, likely because of low power. Conclusions about previously exposed vaccinees were limited because only six AZD1222 recipients were SARS-CoV-2 seropositive at baseline.

For this clone: Its antigen has not been determined. Base qualities are not recorded, but no much larger clone differs from it by a single base.

The CDR3 regions of human TCRbeta chains were subjected to immunosequencing. The authors processed their data as follows. TCRs in the repertoires were compared against a reference library of SARS-CoV-2-specific TCRs that had been generated with the MIRA antigen-specificity platform. Breadth was defined as the fraction of unique TCRs that were SARS-CoV-2-associated, and depth was defined as the fraction of total T cells that were SARS-CoV-2-associated. Using the MIRA data, every spike-specific TCR was mapped to the spike region that the TCR reacted to and assigned to either a CD4 or a CD8 class. Log10-transformed breadth and depth values were compared by one-way ANOVA with Sidak's multiple comparisons tests. What TCRdb holds here is the immuneACCESS table cut down to in-frame rearrangements. Part of the clones is not present; checked against another copy, under half of the missing clones reflect an unresolved V gene, and the others are unexplained. Clone size and V and J calls were adopted from that table, with D and trimming inferred from the DNA. The sample table shows around 99,000 clones, and approximately 93% are seen once. Clones ranked in the top ten supply 6.5% to 10% of the sample.

The intended sense of this specimen's time point label: about 28 days (+/-7) after the second vaccine dose. Because spike-specific TCR depth and breadth did not differ between the two schedules, AZD1222 recipients who got a second dose at roughly 4 weeks were pooled with those who got a second dose at roughly 12 weeks. Samples from vaccinated people were obtained from the UK trials COV001 and COV002, which included a single-blind randomized controlled phase 2/3 trial of AZD1222 (ChAdOx1 nCoV-19) in healthy adults. Trial participant PBMC samples were collected at day 0 and day 28 after the second dose for TCRbeta chain sequencing. The CDR3 measures 13 amino acids from cysteine to phenylalanine. Only the CDR3 region is kept as DNA, spanning 39 bases read in frame from base 1. Cut back by 7 bases and 2 bases, the V and J ends lie 11 bases apart. Looking up the germline V gene yields CDR1 MNHNS and CDR2 SASEGT.

Sequences were derived from peripheral blood, sampled 28 days after the second AZD1222 dose. The chain is made from TRBV6-1 and TRBJ1-1; confidence is insufficient to name the D gene. The clonotype comes from an adult who received the AZD1222 COVID-19 vaccine. CDR3 reads: CASTYGENTEAFF. The bases read TGTGCCAGCACCTACGGGGAAAACACTGAAGCTTTCTTT.